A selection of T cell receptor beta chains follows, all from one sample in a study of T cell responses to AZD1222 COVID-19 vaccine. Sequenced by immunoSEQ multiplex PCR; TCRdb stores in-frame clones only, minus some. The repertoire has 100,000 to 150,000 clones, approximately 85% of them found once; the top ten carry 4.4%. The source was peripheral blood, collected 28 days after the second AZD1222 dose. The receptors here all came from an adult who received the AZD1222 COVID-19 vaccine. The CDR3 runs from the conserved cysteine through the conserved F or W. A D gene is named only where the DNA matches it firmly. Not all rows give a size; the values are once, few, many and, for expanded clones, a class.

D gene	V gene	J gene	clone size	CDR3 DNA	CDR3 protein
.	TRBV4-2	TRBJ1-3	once	TGTGCCAGCAGCCAAGAAGGTTTGGGAACGGCCTCTGGAAACACCATATATTTT	CASSQEGLGTASGNTIYF
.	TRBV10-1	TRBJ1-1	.	TGCGCCAGCAGTGAGTCGGTAGGGCCTGAAGCTTTCTTT	CASSESVGPEAFF
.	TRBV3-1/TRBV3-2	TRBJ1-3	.	TGTGCCAGCAGTCAACGACGGTCGGGGGACACCATATATTTT	CASSQRRSGDTIYF
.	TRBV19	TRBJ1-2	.	TGTGCCAGTAGTATAATCCCCAACTATGGCTACACCTTC	CASSIIPNYGYTF
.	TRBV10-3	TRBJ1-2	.	TGTGCCATCAGTGCGGAGGGGACCTATGGCTACACCTTC	CAISAEGTYGYTF
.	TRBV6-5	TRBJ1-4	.	TGTGCCAGCAGTTCTGCGGGTGCAACTAATGAAAAACTGTTTTTT	CASSSAGATNEKLFF
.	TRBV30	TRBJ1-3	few	TGTGCCTGGAGTGACCAGATAGGAAACACCATATATTTT	CAWSDQIGNTIYF
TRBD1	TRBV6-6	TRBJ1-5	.	TGTGCCAGCAGTTACGCCGACAGGGGCTTTAATCAGCCCCAGCATTTT	CASSYADRGFNQPQHF
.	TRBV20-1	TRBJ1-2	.	TGCAGTGCTAGTATGGGGCGGGATGGCTACACCTTC	CSASMGRDGYTF
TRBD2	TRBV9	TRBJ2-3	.	TGTGCCAGCAGCGTAGTTCAAGCGGGGGGACTAGATACGCAGTATTTT	CASSVVQAGGLDTQYF
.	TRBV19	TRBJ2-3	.	TGTGCCAGTAGTATCAACGGCCAGGGTGGCCCAGATACGCAGTATTTT	CASSINGQGGPDTQYF
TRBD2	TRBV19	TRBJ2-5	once	TGTGCCAGTACTCTAGGGACTAGCGGGTCCGGGGCCCAGTACTTC	CASTLGTSGSGAQYF
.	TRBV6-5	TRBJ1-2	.	TGTGCCAGCAGGACGGGGACCCCCGCCGGGGGCTACACCTTC	CASRTGTPAGGYTF
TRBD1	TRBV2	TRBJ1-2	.	TGTGCCAGCAGTTCTCGGGACAGGGGTTCCTATGGCTACACCTTC	CASSSRDRGSYGYTF
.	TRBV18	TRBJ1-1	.	TGTGCCAGCTCACCATCGGGACGGAACACTGAAGCTTTCTTT	CASSPSGRNTEAFF
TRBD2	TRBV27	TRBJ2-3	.	TGTGCCAGCAGCCCAGCGGGAGGCACAGATACGCAGTATTTT	CASSPAGGTDTQYF
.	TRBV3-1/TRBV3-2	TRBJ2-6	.	TGTGCCAGCAGCCAACTCTCTGGGGCCAACGTCCTGACTTTC	CASSQLSGANVLTF
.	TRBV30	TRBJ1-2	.	TGTGCCTGGAGTGTGGAACGGGGTAGCTACACCTTC	CAWSVERGSYTF
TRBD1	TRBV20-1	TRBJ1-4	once	TGCAGTGCTAGTGGGGACAGGGATGAAAAACTGTTTTTT	CSASGDRDEKLFF
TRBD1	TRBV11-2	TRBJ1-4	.	TGTGCCAGCAGCTTGGGGGACAGGGATAATGAAAAACTGTTTTTT	CASSLGDRDNEKLFF
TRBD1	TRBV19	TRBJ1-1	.	TGTGCCAGTAGTCCACGGACAGGGAAATATCCTGAAGCTTTCTTT	CASSPRTGKYPEAFF
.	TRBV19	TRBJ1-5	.	TGTGCCAGTAGAATCGGCAATCAGCCCCAGCATTTT	CASRIGNQPQHF
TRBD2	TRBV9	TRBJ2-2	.	TGTGCCAGCAGCGTCGGGGGACTAGCGGCGAACACCGGGGAGCTGTTTTTT	CASSVGGLAANTGELFF
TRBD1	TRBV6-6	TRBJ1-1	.	TGTGCCAGCAGCTATTATACAGGGGGAGCGCCTGAAGCTTTCTTT	CASSYYTGGAPEAFF
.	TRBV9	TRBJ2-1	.	TGTGCCAGCAGCGGTGGGGGGAGCTCCTACAATGAGCAGTTCTTC	CASSGGGSSYNEQFF
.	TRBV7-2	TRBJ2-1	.	TGTGCCAGCAGCTTAGCTTCAAGAATGGACAATGAGCAGTTCTTC	CASSLASRMDNEQFF
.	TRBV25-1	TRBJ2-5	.	TGTGCCAGCAGCGCCACAGGGAGAGAGACCCAGTACTTC	CASSATGRETQYF
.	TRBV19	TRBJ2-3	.	TGTGCCAGTAGTACCACTCAGGGGCACGGGTGGGATACGCAGTATTTT	CASSTTQGHGWDTQYF
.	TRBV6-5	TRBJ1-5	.	TGTGCCAGCAGGGACTCCGACAGTTATCAGCCCCAGCATTTT	CASRDSDSYQPQHF
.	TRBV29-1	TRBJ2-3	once	TGCAGCGTTGATGCCGCCGATGCGCATACGCAGTATTTT	CSVDAADAHTQYF
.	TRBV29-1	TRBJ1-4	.	TGCAGCGTTATAAAAACCCTGGACCGCCCCGTTGTGCATGAAAAACTGTTTTTT	CSVIKTLDRPVVHEKLFF
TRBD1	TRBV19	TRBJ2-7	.	TGTGCCAGTAGTATAGGGGGACAGGGGGCTTCCTACGAGCAGTACTTC	CASSIGGQGASYEQYF
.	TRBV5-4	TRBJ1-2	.	TGTGCCAGCAGCTTGAGTGGGGAGTCATATGGCTACACCTTC	CASSLSGESYGYTF
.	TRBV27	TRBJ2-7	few	TGTGCCAGCAGTCTAACAGGTTTATCCTACGAGCAGTACTTC	CASSLTGLSYEQYF
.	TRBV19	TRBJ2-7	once	TGTGCCAGTAGTATTTCCCAGGGGCAAAACGAGCAGTACTTC	CASSISQGQNEQYF
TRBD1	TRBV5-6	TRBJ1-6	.	TGTGCCAGCAGCTTGACCGGGCAGGGGGCCTCCTATAATTCACCCCTCCACTTT	CASSLTGQGASYNSPLHF
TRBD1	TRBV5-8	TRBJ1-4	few	TGTGCCAGCAGCCCCGGTGACAGGGTCAATGAAAAACTGTTTTTT	CASSPGDRVNEKLFF
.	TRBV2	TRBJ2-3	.	TGTGCCAGCAGCGAGGGGCTACCCACAGATACGCAGTATTTT	CASSEGLPTDTQYF
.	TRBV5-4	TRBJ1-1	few	TGTGCCAGCAGCTTGAGTTCCCAGGGTACGAACACTGAAGCTTTCTTT	CASSLSSQGTNTEAFF
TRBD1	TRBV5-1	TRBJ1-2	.	TGCGCCAGCAGCTTGGCTCCTTCGGGACAGGGGGCTGATGGCTACACCTTC	CASSLAPSGQGADGYTF
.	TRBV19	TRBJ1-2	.	TGTGCCAGTAGTATCGGCCCCGCTAACTATGGCTACACCTTC	CASSIGPANYGYTF
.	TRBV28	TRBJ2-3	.	TGTGCCAGCCGGGACTTCGCTAGCACAGATACGCAGTATTTT	CASRDFASTDTQYF